This entry is about one TCR beta chain. The data belong to a study of blood T cell repertoires in COVID-19. Study information: COVID-19 samples, acute and convalescent, were from the United States, Italy and Spain. Sample material is recorded as cDNA or gDNA derived from T cells, B-cell-depleted T cells, or PBMCs.

Germline V gene data show CDR1 as WNHNN and CDR2 as SYGVQD (reference sequence). V shed 6 bases and J 4 bases; nucleotides not matched to a gene: 5. The CDR3 loop spans 15 amino acids. Per the study methods: Amplification from reference gene primers served as the basis for estimated nucleated cell counts. Repertoires were generated with immunoSEQ multiplex PCR, while TCRdb's copy carries only in-frame clones and drops some. D and trimming were read from the DNA, whereas the V and J calls and clone size are those reported in that table. The data contain approximately 120,000 clones, approximately 90% of them singletons.

J is TRBJ2-1 and V is TRBV10-1; 11 nucleotides agree with TRBD1. Sequencing was performed on peripheral blood. The receptor comes from a human donor in a cohort sampled during active COVID-19. Here the CDR3 reads CASSAGTGGYNEQFF. The DNA of the CDR3 is TGCGCCAGCAGCGCCGGGACAGGGGGATACAATGAGCAGTTCTTC.